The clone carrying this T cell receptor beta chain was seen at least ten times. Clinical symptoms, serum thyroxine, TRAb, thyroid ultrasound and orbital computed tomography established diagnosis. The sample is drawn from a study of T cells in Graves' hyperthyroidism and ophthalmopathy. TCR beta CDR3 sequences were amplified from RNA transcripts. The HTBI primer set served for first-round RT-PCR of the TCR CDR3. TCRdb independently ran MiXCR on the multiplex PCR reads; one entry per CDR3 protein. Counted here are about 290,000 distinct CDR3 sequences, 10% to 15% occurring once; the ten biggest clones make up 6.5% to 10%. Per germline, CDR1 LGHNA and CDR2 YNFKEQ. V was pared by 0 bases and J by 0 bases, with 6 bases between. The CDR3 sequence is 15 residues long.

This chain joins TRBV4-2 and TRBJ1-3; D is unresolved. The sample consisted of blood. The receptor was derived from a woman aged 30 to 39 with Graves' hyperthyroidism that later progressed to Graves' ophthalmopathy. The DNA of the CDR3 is TGTGCCAGCAGCCAAGACCCCATCTCTGGAAACACCATATATTTT. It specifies CASSQDPISGNTIYF.